The clone carrying this T cell receptor (beta chain) was seen repeatedly, ten times or more. TCRdb called the 5' RACE reads again in MiXCR, with one record for every CDR3 protein. The sample gives about 560,000 distinct CDR3 sequences, roughly a sixth of which show up once; around 8.1% is in the top ten. This sample stems from a study of T-cell memory formation after mild COVID-19. Material: PBMCs or a T cell subset sorted from them (not recorded which). This TCR was recovered from an adult woman who had mild COVID-19 (a few samples of this study predate the infection). Cell type and time point are not known.

In nucleotides, the CDR3 is TGCGCCAGCAGCCCTGGGACAGTCACCGGGGAGCTGTTTTTT. It specifies CASSPGTVTGELFF. The genes are TRBV5-1 and TRBJ2-2; 7 bases match TRBD1. V trimming: 4 bases; J trimming: 4 bases; junction bases outside the gene matches: 4. The CDR3 extends over 14 amino acids. CDR1 and CDR2 from the germline V gene are SGHRS and YFSETQ.